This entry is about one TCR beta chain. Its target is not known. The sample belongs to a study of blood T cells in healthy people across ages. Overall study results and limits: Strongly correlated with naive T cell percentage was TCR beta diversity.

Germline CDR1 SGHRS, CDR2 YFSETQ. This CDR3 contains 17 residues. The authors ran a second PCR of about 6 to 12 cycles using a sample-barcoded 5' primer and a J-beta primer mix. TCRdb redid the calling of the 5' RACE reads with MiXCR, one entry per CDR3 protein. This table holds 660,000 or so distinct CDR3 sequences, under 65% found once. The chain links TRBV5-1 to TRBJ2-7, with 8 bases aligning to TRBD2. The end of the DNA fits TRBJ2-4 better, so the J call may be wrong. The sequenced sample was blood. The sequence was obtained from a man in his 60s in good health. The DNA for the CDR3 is TGCGCCAGCAGCTTGGTCGCCGGGGGGGCAGGGAGGAACATTCAGTACTTC. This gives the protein CASSLVAGGAGRNIQYF.